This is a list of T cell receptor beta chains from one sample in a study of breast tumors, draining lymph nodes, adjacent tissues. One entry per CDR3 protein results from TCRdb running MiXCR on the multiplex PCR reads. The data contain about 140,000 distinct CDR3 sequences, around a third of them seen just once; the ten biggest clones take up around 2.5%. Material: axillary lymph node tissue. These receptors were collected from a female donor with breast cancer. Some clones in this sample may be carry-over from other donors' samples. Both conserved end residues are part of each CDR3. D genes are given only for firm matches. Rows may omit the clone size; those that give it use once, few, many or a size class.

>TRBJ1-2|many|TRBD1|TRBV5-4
CASSLTDRVGYTF
TGTGCCAGCAGCCTCACGGACAGGGTCGGCTACACCTTC
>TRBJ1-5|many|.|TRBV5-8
CASSLKGQPQHF
TGTGCCAGCAGCCTCAAGGGGCAGCCCCAGCATTTT
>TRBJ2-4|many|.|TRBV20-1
CSARDLSVVQYF
TGCAGTGCTAGAGATTTGAGTGTCGTTCAGTACTTC
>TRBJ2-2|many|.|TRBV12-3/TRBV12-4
CASSFLGGTGELFF
TGTGCCAGCAGTTTCTTGGGGGGCACCGGGGAGCTGTTTTTT
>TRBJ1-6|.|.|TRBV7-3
CASNPRRRFKASPLRF
TGTGCCAGCAACCCTCGCCGCAGGTTCAAAGCTTCACCCCTCCGCTTT
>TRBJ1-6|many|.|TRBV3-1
CASSQGDKNSPLHF
TGTGCCAGCAGCCAAGGGGACAAAAATTCACCCCTCCACTTT
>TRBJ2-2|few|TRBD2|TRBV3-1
CASTQGRGGWTGELFF
TGTGCCAGCACCCAGGGGCGGGGGGGCTGGACCGGGGAGCTGTTTTTT
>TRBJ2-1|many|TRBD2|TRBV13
CASSLGGAGGLNEQFF
TGTGCCAGCAGCTTAGGAGGAGCGGGGGGGCTCAATGAGCAGTTCTTC
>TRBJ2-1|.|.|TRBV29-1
CSPGTGENEQFF
TGCAGCCCTGGTACCGGGGAGAATGAGCAGTTCTTC
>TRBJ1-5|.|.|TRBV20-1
CSANGGGWGGTQHF
TGCAGTGCTAATGGCGGGGGGTGGGGTGGGACCCAGCATTTT
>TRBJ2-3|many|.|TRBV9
CASSGRGTDTQYF
TGTGCCAGCAGCGGAAGGGGAACAGATACGCAGTATTTT
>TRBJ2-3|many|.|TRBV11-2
CASSLSGSSTDTQYF
TGTGCCAGCAGCCTAAGCGGTTCTAGCACAGATACGCAGTATTTT
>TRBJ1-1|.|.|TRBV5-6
CASKRRGRITEAFF
TGTGCCAGCAAGAGACGTGGACGCATCACTGAAGCTTTCTTT
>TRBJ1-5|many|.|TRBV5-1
CASSPDGKPQHF
TGCGCCAGCAGCCCGGACGGCAAGCCCCAGCATTTT
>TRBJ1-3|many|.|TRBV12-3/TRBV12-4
CASSLRGGSGNTIYF
TGTGCCAGCAGTCTTCGGGGGGGTTCAGGAAACACCATATATTTT
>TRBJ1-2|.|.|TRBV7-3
CASSSDTNYGYTF
TGTGCCAGCAGCTCAGATACTAACTATGGCTACACCTTC
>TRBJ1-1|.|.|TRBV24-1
CATSDPKGNEAFF
TGTGCCACCAGTGACCCTAAGGGTAATGAAGCTTTCTTT
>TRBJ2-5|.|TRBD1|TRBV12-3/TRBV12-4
CASSVTGVTQYF
TGTGCCAGCAGTGTGACAGGGGTCACCCAGTACTTC
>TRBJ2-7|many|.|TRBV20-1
CSARPLETGRGGEQYF
TGCAGTGCTAGGCCCCTAGAGACAGGGCGGGGAGGCGAGCAGTACTTC
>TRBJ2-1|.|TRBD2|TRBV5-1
CVSSLETSGGDEQFF
TGCGTCAGCAGCTTGGAGACTAGCGGGGGGGATGAGCAGTTCTTC
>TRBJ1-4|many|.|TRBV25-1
CASSEEGWGEKLFF
TGTGCCAGCAGTGAAGAGGGTTGGGGTGAAAAACTGTTTTTT
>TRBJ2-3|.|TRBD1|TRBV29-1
CSVTDRESDTQYF
TGCAGCGTTACGGACAGGGAGTCAGATACGCAGTATTTT
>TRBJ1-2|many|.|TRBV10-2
CASSQQVNYGYTF
TGCGCCAGCAGCCAACAGGTTAACTATGGCTACACCTTC
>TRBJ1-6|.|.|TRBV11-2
CAKDAASSYNSPLHF
TGTGCCAAAGATGCAGCGAGCTCCTATAATTCACCCCTCCACTTT
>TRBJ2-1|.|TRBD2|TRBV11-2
CASSLAGGRYNEQFF
TGTGCCAGCAGCCTAGCGGGGGGGCGGTACAATGAGCAGTTCTTC
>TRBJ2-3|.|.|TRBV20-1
CSARAGGRWDTQYF
TGCAGTGCTAGAGCAGGGGGGCGATGGGATACGCAGTATTTT
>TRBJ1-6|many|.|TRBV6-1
CASGRAGLSSYNSPLHF
TGTGCCAGCGGGCGGGCGGGCTTAAGCTCCTATAATTCACCCCTCCACTTT
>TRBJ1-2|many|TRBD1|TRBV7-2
CASSLAGGVGYTF
TGTGCCAGCAGCTTAGCAGGGGGCGTTGGCTACACCTTC
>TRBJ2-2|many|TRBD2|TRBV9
CAGRGGPNTGELFF
TGTGCCGGGCGGGGGGGCCCAAACACCGGGGAGCTGTTTTTT
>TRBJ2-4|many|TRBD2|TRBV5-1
CASSFGGDIQYF
TGCGCCAGCAGCTTTGGGGGGGACATTCAGTACTTC
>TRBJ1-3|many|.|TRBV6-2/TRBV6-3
CASFAEGHSGNTIYF
TGTGCCAGCTTCGCGGAAGGACACTCTGGAAACACCATATATTTT
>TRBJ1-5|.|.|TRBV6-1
CASSVGDQPQHF
TGTGCCAGCAGTGTGGGGGATCAGCCCCAGCATTTT
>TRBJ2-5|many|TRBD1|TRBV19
CASSLQGKMGIETQYF
TGTGCCAGTAGCCTACAGGGGAAGATGGGTATAGAGACCCAGTACTTC
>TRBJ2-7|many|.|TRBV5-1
CASSSTDYEQYF
TGCGCCAGCAGCTCGACAGACTACGAGCAGTACTTC
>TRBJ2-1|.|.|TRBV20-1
CSAQGWPGPNEQFF
TGCAGTGCTCAAGGATGGCCGGGGCCCAATGAGCAGTTCTTC
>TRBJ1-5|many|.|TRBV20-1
CSASGGGRNQPQHF
TGCAGTGCTAGTGGAGGGGGTCGCAATCAGCCCCAGCATTTT
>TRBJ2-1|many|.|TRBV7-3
CASSFGGDEQFF
TGTGCCAGCAGCTTCGGGGGTGATGAGCAGTTCTTC
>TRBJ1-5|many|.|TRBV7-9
CASSFRDGLNQPQHF
TGTGCCAGCAGCTTCAGGGACGGGCTCAATCAGCCCCAGCATTTT
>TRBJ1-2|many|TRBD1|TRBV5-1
CASSLGGQGYGYTF
TGCGCCAGCAGCTTGGGGGGACAGGGGTATGGCTACACCTTC
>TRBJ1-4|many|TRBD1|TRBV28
CASRGPGQLQSGLFF
TGTGCCAGCAGAGGGCCGGGACAGCTTCAAAGCGGACTGTTTTTT
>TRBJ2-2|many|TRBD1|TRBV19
CASTPPTGGSAGELFF
TGTGCCAGTACCCCCCCGACAGGGGGCTCTGCCGGGGAGCTGTTTTTT
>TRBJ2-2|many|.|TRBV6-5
CASSYSGTGELFF
TGTGCCAGCAGTTACTCAGGCACCGGGGAGCTGTTTTTT
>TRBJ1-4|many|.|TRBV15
CATSRDLWQGHEKLFF
TGTGCCACCAGCAGAGATCTCTGGCAGGGTCACGAAAAACTGTTTTTT
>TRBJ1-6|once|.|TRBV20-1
CSARDRTSLSYEQSTSPLHF
TGCAGTGCTAGAGATCGGACTAGCCTCTCCTACGAGCAGTCAACTTCACCCCTCCACTTT
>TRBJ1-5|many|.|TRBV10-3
CAIRGGAGQPQHF
TGTGCCATCAGGGGGGGGGCGGGTCAGCCCCAGCATTTT
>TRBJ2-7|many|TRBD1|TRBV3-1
CASSQTTGQPIGSYEQYF
TGTGCCAGCAGCCAAACGACGGGACAGCCCATTGGATCCTACGAGCAGTACTTC
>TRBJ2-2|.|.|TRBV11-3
CASSLRGGALFF
TGTGCCAGCAGCTTAAGGGGCGGGGCGCTGTTTTTT
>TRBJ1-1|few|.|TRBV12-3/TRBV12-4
CASSPTVLTEAFF
TGTGCCAGCAGTCCGACAGTTTTGACTGAAGCTTTCTTT
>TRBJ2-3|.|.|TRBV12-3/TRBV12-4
CASSFARGDTQYF
TGTGCCAGCAGTTTCGCCCGAGGGGATACGCAGTATTTT
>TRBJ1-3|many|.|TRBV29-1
CSVEGPGTGSGNTIYF
TGCAGCGTTGAGGGACCGGGGACGGGCTCTGGAAACACCATATATTTT
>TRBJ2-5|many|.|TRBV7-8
CASSQDTNQETQYF
TGTGCCAGCAGCCAGGACACCAACCAAGAGACCCAGTACTTC
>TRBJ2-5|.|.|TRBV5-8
CASRRPEQGLETQYF
TGTGCCAGCAGACGGCCCGAGCAGGGGTTGGAGACCCAGTACTTC
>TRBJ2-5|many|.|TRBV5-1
CASSPAGGQETQYF
TGCGCCAGCAGCCCGGCCGGGGGACAAGAGACCCAGTACTTC
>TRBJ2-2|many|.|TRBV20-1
CSGKRGVAGELFF
TGCAGTGGAAAGAGGGGGGTCGCCGGGGAGCTGTTTTTT
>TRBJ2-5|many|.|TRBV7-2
CASSSQAGVGETQYF
TGTGCCAGCAGCTCGCAAGCTGGAGTAGGGGAGACCCAGTACTTC
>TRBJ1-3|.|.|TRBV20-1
CSARKRFTSGNTIYF
TGCAGTGCTAGAAAGAGGTTTACCTCTGGAAACACCATATATTTT
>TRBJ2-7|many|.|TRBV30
CAWSWGAPSYEQYF
TGTGCCTGGAGCTGGGGAGCTCCCTCCTACGAGCAGTACTTC
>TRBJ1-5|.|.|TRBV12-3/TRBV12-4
CASKRQGMFQPQHF
TGTGCCAGCAAACGCCAGGGGATGTTCCAGCCCCAGCATTTT